A single sample is the source of the 7 T cell receptor beta chains below, sequenced in a study of blood T cell repertoires in COVID-19. Data came from immunoSEQ multiplex PCR; TCRdb stores just in-frame clones and leaves some out. The sample contains around 23,000 clones, around 88% of which appear only once. Sequenced material: peripheral blood. The receptors come from a human donor with acute or convalescent COVID-19. The donor label of this sample is uncertain.

The rearrangement joins TRBV18 to TRBJ2-1; 10 bases fit TRBD2. Germline V gives CDR1 KGHSH, CDR2 LQKENI. The CDR3 contains 12 residues. After removal of 5 bases from V and 9 bases from J, the junction contained 1 base not matched to a gene. CDR3 DNA: TGTGCCAGCTCAAGACTAGCGGGTGAGCAGTTCTTC. It codes for CASSRLAGEQFF.

The V call is TRBV29-1, the J call TRBJ1-5; no clear D. With 1 base removed from V and 7 bases from J, the gap between germline ends came to 11 bases. The CDR3 consists of 13 residues. Germline V CDR1 and CDR2: SQVTM, ANQGSEA. The CDR3 sequence: CSVEVGPQQPQHF. DNA for the CDR3: TGCAGCGTTGAAGTGGGCCCTCAGCAGCCCCAGCATTTT.

V usage is TRBV5-4 and J usage is TRBJ1-2; 11 bases are a match to TRBD1. This CDR3 region has 14 residues. J gave up 4 bases and V 4 bases, and 3 bases lay outside the gene matches. Germline V gives CDR1 SGHNT, CDR2 YYREEE (reference sequence). CDR3 sequence (DNA): TGTGCCAGCAGCCCGGGGACAGGGGGCTATGGCTACACCTTC. Its translation is CASSPGTGGYGYTF.

The V gene is TRBV12-3 or TRBV12-4, the J gene TRBJ2-3, with D perhaps matching TRBD2 (6 bases). This CDR3 region has 13 residues. The V end was cut by 6 bases, the J end by 5 bases, with 12 bases between. The CDR3 DNA sequence: TGTGCCAGCAGCCCCCGGGGGTTAGATACGCAGTATTTT. Protein product: CASSPRGLDTQYF.

The CDR3 DNA reads TGTGCCAGCAGCCCCGGGACAGGGAGTCACAATGAGCAGTTCTTC. Residues: CASSPGTGSHNEQFF. The chain links TRBV7-3 to TRBJ2-1; TRBD1 matches 9 bases. Germline CDR1 SGHTA, CDR2 FQGTGA. The CDR3 extends over 15 amino acids. Germline trimming cut 5 bases from V and 5 bases from J; bases unmatched to any gene: 7.

V usage is TRBV6-5 and J usage is TRBJ2-3; 8 nucleotides line up with TRBD1. V lost 7 bases and J lost 3; bases outside the gene matches: 3. The CDR3 has 13 amino acids. Germline V CDR1 and CDR2: MNHEY, SVGAGI. The DNA for the CDR3 is TGTGCCAGCAACCGACAGGGGACAGATACGCAGTATTTT. It yields the protein CASNRQGTDTQYF.

The chain links TRBV4-3 to TRBJ1-4; D gene unclear. V shed 0 bases and J shed 4 bases, with 12 bases lying between them. The CDR3 extends over 16 amino acids. CDR1 and CDR2 (germline): LGHNA, YSLEER. The chain's CDR3 is CASSQDPAQVNEKLFF. The CDR3 nucleotides are TGCGCCAGCAGCCAAGATCCGGCGCAGGTTAATGAAAAACTGTTTTTT.